The 13 T cell receptor beta chains presented below share a single source sample, sequenced in a study of T cell repertoires in cytomegalovirus infection. In TCRdb, the reads were re-called with MiXCR into one record per CDR3 protein. The sample includes approximately 110,000 distinct CDR3 sequences, about 31% of them seen just once. For these receptors, no antigen is known. Sequences were derived from CD8+ T cells from cultured PBMCs, sampled from culture after CMV antigen stimulation. Receptors originate from a human donor in good health (CMV status not recorded). Some clones in this sample may be carry-over from other donors' samples.

This clonotype was detected ten times or more. V gene TRBV4-1 combines with J gene TRBJ2-7; D tentatively fits TRBD1 or TRBD2 (5 bases each). Germline-derived CDR1 and CDR2 are MGHRA and YSYEKL. V lost 1 base to trimming and J lost 2 bases, with 15 bases between them. The CDR3 runs 16 residues. CDR3 DNA: TGCGCCAGCAGCCAAGCTAGCCCCGGGGCCCCCTACGAGCAGTACTTC. Translation: CASSQASPGAPYEQYF.

This chain connects TRBV24-1 to TRBJ1-2; unclear D gene. Trimming removed 10 bases from V and 4 bases from J, with 9 bases in between. The length of the CDR3 is 11 residues. Germline loops: CDR1 KGHDR, CDR2 SFDVKD. The CDR3 region has the DNA TGTGCCACTAGCTCAACCTATGGCTACACCTTC. It yields the protein CATSSTYGYTF.

This clonotype was counted many times. V is TRBV7-8 and J is TRBJ1-6; a possible D gene is TRBD1 (6 bases). The CDR3 length is 16 residues. Germline CDR1 is SGHVS and CDR2 is FQNEAQ. Between the trimmed V and J ends, which lost 5 bases and 5 bases, there was a span of 16 bases. CDR3 protein: CASSIPGVNDNSPLHF. The CDR3 nucleotides are TGTGCCAGCAGCATCCCAGGGGTAAACGATAATTCACCCCTCCACTTT. Filled out from reference TRBV7-8 and TRBJ1-6, the complete variable domain reads GAGVSQSPRYKVAKRGQDVALRCDPISGHVSLFWYQQALGQGPEFLTYFQNEAQLDKSGLPSDRFFAERPEGSVSTLKIQRTQQEDSAVYLCASSIPGVNDNSPLHFGNGTRLTVT.

V gene TRBV5-6 combines with J gene TRBJ1-1; D possibly corresponds to TRBD1 (5 bases). Per germline, CDR1 SGHDT and CDR2 YYEEEE. Trimming removed 5 bases at V and 0 bases at J, with 14 bases between. The CDR3 extends over 15 amino acids. CDR3 coding DNA: TGTGCCAGCAGTCAATACCCGGACATGAACACTGAAGCTTTCTTT. Translated, it gives CASSQYPDMNTEAFF. The full variable domain, with the rest looked up from reference TRBV5-6 and TRBJ1-1, is DAGVTQSPTHLIKTRGQQVTLRCSPKSGHDTVSWYQQALGQGPQFIFQYYEEEERQRGNFPDRFSGHQFPNYSSELNVNALLLGDSALYLCASSQYPDMNTEAFFGQGTRLTVV.

This chain joins TRBV7-8 and TRBJ2-2, with D tentatively TRBD1 or TRBD2 (5 bases each). V lost 4 bases to trimming and J lost 1 base, with 13 bases between them. The CDR3 sequence is 16 residues long. Germline CDR1 and CDR2: SGHVS and FQNEAQ. The CDR3 bases are TGTGCCAGCAGCTGGCCCCGGGACGGGAACACCGGGGAGCTGTTTTTT. Translation gives CASSWPRDGNTGELFF.

The chain uses TRBV28 and TRBJ2-7, with a tentative D call TRBD1 (6 bases). The CDR3 sequence is 13 residues long. Trimming took 7 bases from V and 7 from J, leaving 17 bases between them. Germline V gene lookup returns CDR1 MDHEN and CDR2 SYDVKM. In DNA, the CDR3 is TGTGCCAGCACCCCTAGGGTAGGGGGAGAGCAGTACTTC. This codes for CASTPRVGGEQYF.

The rearrangement joins TRBV6-6 to TRBJ1-5; D is unclear. The CDR3 contains 14 residues. Looked up from germline, CDR1 is MNHNY and CDR2 is SVGAGI (reference sequence). V dropped 10 bases and J dropped 4 bases, with 17 bases sitting between them. This CDR3 is CATTTRTENQPQHF. In DNA, the CDR3 is TGTGCCACTACAACGAGGACCGAGAATCAGCCCCAGCATTTT.

This clonotype was seen a handful of times. The chain couples TRBV30 to TRBJ2-7; D remains unclear. Germline lookup yields CDR1 GTSNPN and CDR2 SVGIG (reference sequence). The V gene lost 2 bases and the J gene lost 9 bases, with 14 bases spanning the gap. This CDR3 region has 12 residues. CDR3 sequence reads: CAWSMYSKGQYF. In nucleotides, the CDR3 is TGTGCCTGGAGTATGTACTCTAAGGGGCAGTACTTC.

The rearrangement uses TRBV7-3 and TRBJ2-5; no firm D call. The CDR3 totals 13 residues. Per the germline V gene, CDR1 is SGHTA and CDR2 is FQGTGA. Trimming stripped 3 bases from V and 5 bases from J, with 10 bases between. The CDR3 here is CASSLSPWETQYF. For the CDR3, the DNA is TGTGCCAGCAGCTTGTCCCCCTGGGAGACCCAGTACTTC.

This clonotype was counted only a few times. This chain links TRBV5-4 with TRBJ2-3, with 12 bases fitting TRBD1. Trimming cost V 7 bases and J 4 bases; bases outside gene matches: 4. From germline, CDR1 is SGHNT and CDR2 YYREEE (reference sequence). This CDR3 is 14 amino acids long. CDR3 residues: CASPGTGGPDTQYF. DNA of the CDR3: TGTGCCAGCCCCGGGACAGGGGGCCCAGATACGCAGTATTTT.

The chain carries TRBV2 and TRBJ2-5; 9 nucleotides align to TRBD1. The J segment lost 4 bases and the V segment lost 6 bases, leaving 6 bases of the junction unmatched. CDR1 SNHLY and CDR2 FYNNEI come from the germline V gene. This CDR3 is built from 14 residues. The CDR3 nucleotides are TGTGCCAGCAGCGAGGACAGGGGCTCAGAGACCCAGTACTTC. Protein: CASSEDRGSETQYF.

The V gene is TRBV27, the J gene TRBJ2-5; a weak D match, TRBD1 (6 bases). The CDR3 totals 15 residues. Germline V gene sequence: CDR1 MNHEY, CDR2 SMNVEV (reference sequence). V shed 4 bases and J shed 9 bases, with 21 bases lying between them. In DNA, the CDR3 is TGTGCCAGCAGTTGGGGGACAAGGCCGCTCAGGTCCCAGTACTTC. It translates to CASSWGTRPLRSQYF.

The table lists this clonotype with a few counts. The V call is TRBV7-6, the J call TRBJ2-3; the match to TRBD2 covers 12 bases. The germline V gene encodes CDR1 SGHVS and CDR2 FNYEAQ. The junction had 5 bases not matched to a gene; V was cut back by 5 bases and J by 2 bases. The CDR3 runs to 16 residues. The CDR3 DNA follows: TGTGCCAGCAGCACCGGACTAGCGGGGATCACAGATACGCAGTATTTT. It translates to CASSTGLAGITDTQYF.